The 20 T cell receptor beta chains in this list originate from one sample, sequenced in a study of blood T cell repertoires in COVID-19. Measured with immunoSEQ multiplex PCR; TCRdb has only the in-frame clones, and not every one. The sample yields about 320,000 clones, more than 85% seen once. Source material: PBMCs or T cells enriched from blood (not recorded which). The receptors were sampled from a woman aged 25-40 years who had been exposed to COVID-19.

The chain carries TRBV25-1 and TRBJ2-1; no reliable D call. Trimming cost V 0 bases and J 7 bases, with 10 bases left between them. The length of the CDR3 is 14 residues. Germline assignment: CDR1 MGHDK and CDR2 SYGVNS. Here the CDR3 DNA reads TGTGCCAGCAGTGAATACCCTGAGAGGAATGAGCAGTTCTTC. This codes for CASSEYPERNEQFF.

V is TRBV5-8 and J is TRBJ2-1; 7 nucleotides line up with TRBD1. The CDR3 has 15 amino acids. Germline V gene sequence: CDR1 SGHTS, CDR2 YDEGEE. Trimming at V came to 2 bases and at J to 3 bases, leaving 5 bases not matched to a gene. The CDR3 protein is CASSFRDSRYNEQFF. The DNA of the CDR3 is TGTGCCAGCAGCTTCCGGGACAGTCGCTACAATGAGCAGTTCTTC. The variable domain in full, with the rest retrieved from reference TRBV5-8 and TRBJ2-1, is EAGVTQSPTHLIKTRGQQATLRCSPISGHTSVYWYQQALGLGLQFLLWYDEGEERNRGNFPPRFSGRQFPNYSSELNVNALELEDSALYLCASSFRDSRYNEQFFGPGTRLTVL.

CDR3 residues: CASSISSGPYGYTF. The CDR3 DNA reads TGTGCCAGTAGTATTTCTTCGGGTCCCTATGGCTACACCTTC. This rearrangement joins TRBV19 to TRBJ1-2; D ambiguous. CDR3 length: 14 residues. Germline loops: CDR1 LNHDA, CDR2 SQIVND (reference sequence). Trimming cost V 3 bases and J 4 bases, with 12 bases left between them.

This clone appeared a single time. V usage is TRBV21-1 and J usage is TRBJ2-5; the tabulated D call, TRBD1, remains unverified against the DNA. TRBV21-1 has pseudogene status. There are 15 residues in the CDR3. The CDR3 nucleotides are TGTGCCAGCAGCAAAGGGACACCCGTCCAAGAGACCCAGTACTTC. Protein: CASSKGTPVQETQYF.

The V and J genes are TRBV9 and TRBJ1-2; maybe TRBD1 (5 bases). Per the germline V gene, CDR1 is SGDLS and CDR2 is YYNGEE. The CDR3 runs to 13 residues. With 2 bases removed from V and 8 bases from J, the gap between germline ends came to 13 bases. CDR3 DNA: TGTGCCAGCAGCGTTTCAGAAGGGGTCGGCTACACCTTC. Its protein product is CASSVSEGVGYTF.

The CDR3 protein is CASSLGQGSYNEQFF. The CDR3 DNA sequence: TGTGCCAGCAGCTTGGGACAGGGTTCCTACAATGAGCAGTTCTTC. The chain links TRBV5-5 to TRBJ2-1; the match to TRBD1 covers 7 bases. This CDR3 is 15 amino acids long. The J segment lost 1 base and the V segment lost 0 bases, leaving 1 base of the junction unmatched. Germline CDR1 and CDR2: SGHKS and YYEKEE (reference sequence).

The chain combines TRBV6-5 with TRBJ1-5; 7 bases fit TRBD1. Germline V gene sequence: CDR1 MNHEY, CDR2 SVGAGI. The CDR3 totals 14 residues. The ends lost 6 bases at V and 2 bases at J; junction bases unmatched: 4. For the CDR3, the DNA is TGTGCCAGCAGGGCAGGGGGTCGCAATCAGCCCCAGCATTTT. Its protein is CASRAGGRNQPQHF.

The chain employs TRBV7-9 and TRBJ1-2; 9 bases map to TRBD1. The CDR3 covers 13 residues. CDR1 and CDR2 (germline): SEHNR, FQNEAQ (reference sequence). V shed 5 bases and J 8 bases; nucleotides not matched to a gene: 6. In DNA, the CDR3 is TGTGCCAGCAGCACGGGACAGGGAAGGGGCTACACCTTC. This gives the protein CASSTGQGRGYTF. The entire variable domain, with the rest obtained from reference TRBV7-9 and TRBJ1-2, is as follows: DTGVSQNPRHKITKRGQNVTFRCDPISEHNRLYWYRQTLGQGPEFLTYFQNEAQLEKSRLLSDRFSAERPKGSFSTLEIQRTEQGDSAMYLCASSTGQGRGYTFGSGTRLTVV.

The rearrangement uses TRBV4-2 and TRBJ1-2; 7 nucleotides align to TRBD1. The CDR3 sequence is 16 residues long. CDR1 and CDR2 from the germline V gene are LGHNA and YNFKEQ. The trim removed 0 bases at V and 2 bases at J, leaving 6 bases unmatched. The CDR3 region has the DNA TGTGCCAGCAGCCAAGACGGAGGGGGCAGAAACTATGGCTACACCTTC. Translation: CASSQDGGGRNYGYTF.

The rearrangement links TRBV5-3 to TRBJ2-3; 9 bases map to TRBD1. TRBV5-3 is reported as an ORF; its role is uncertain. After removal of 3 bases from V and 1 base from J, the junction contained 6 bases not matched to a gene. The CDR3 spans 16 residues. Here the CDR3 reads CARSWTDRGGTDTQYF. Written as DNA, the CDR3 is TGTGCCAGAAGCTGGACGGACAGGGGAGGCACAGATACGCAGTATTTT.

The chain carries TRBV5-4 and TRBJ1-4; D is undetermined. The CDR3 is 14 amino acids. Germline V gives CDR1 SGHNT, CDR2 YYREEE (reference sequence). Between the trimmed V and J ends, which lost 1 base and 0 bases, there was a span of 4 bases. CDR3: CASSLTATNEKLFF. The CDR3 DNA is TGTGCCAGCAGCTTGACAGCAACTAATGAAAAACTGTTTTTT.

The CDR3 protein is CASSYTTRTDGYTF. CDR3 in DNA: TGTGCCAGCAGTTACACAACTCGGACAGATGGCTACACCTTC. This sequence joins TRBV6-5 and TRBJ1-2, with a tentative D call TRBD1 (6 bases). The CDR3 length is 14 residues. Germline-derived CDR1 and CDR2 are MNHEY and SVGAGI. V was clipped by 2 bases and J by 6 bases, with 13 bases between them.

V is TRBV7-8 and J is TRBJ1-4, with D tentatively TRBD1 (6 bases). Trimming removed 5 bases from V and 6 bases from J, with 16 bases in between. The CDR3 runs to 15 residues. Germline CDR1 is SGHVS and CDR2 is FQNEAQ. The DNA for the CDR3 is TGTGCCAGCAGCCAACAACAGGGAACCTATGAAAAACTGTTTTTT. This gives the protein CASSQQQGTYEKLFF.

This clone was seen many times. The chain combines TRBV27 with TRBJ1-6, with a possible D match to TRBD1 (6 bases). Per germline, CDR1 MNHEY and CDR2 SMNVEV (reference sequence). This CDR3 is built from 15 residues. Trimming stripped 5 bases from V and 4 bases from J, with 12 bases between. CDR3 in DNA: TGTGCCAGCAGTGAACCGGACAGATATAATTCACCCCTCCACTTT. This translates into CASSEPDRYNSPLHF.

The chain combines TRBV7-9 with TRBJ2-7, with a weak D call TRBD1 (6 bases). Germline V gives CDR1 SEHNR, CDR2 FQNEAQ (reference sequence). V lost 5 bases to trimming and J lost 1 base, with 12 bases between them. This CDR3 contains 14 residues. The CDR3 spells CASSQSRGSYEQYF. As DNA, the CDR3 is TGTGCCAGCAGCCAAAGCAGGGGATCCTACGAGCAGTACTTC.

CDR3 amino acids: CAISESGRGLGEQFF. The CDR3 DNA follows: TGTGCCATCAGTGAGTCTGGCAGGGGTTTGGGTGAGCAGTTCTTC. The chain is built from TRBV10-3 and TRBJ2-1; D possibly corresponds to TRBD1 (6 bases). CDR1 and CDR2 from the germline V gene are ENHRY and SYGVKD. The CDR3 runs to 15 residues. Trimming shortened V by 0 bases and J by 9 bases, and 15 bases separated the two germline ends.

This sequence joins TRBV19 and TRBJ1-6; TRBD1 aligns across 7 bases. This CDR3 contains 15 residues. Germline V gene lookup returns CDR1 LNHDA and CDR2 SQIVND (reference sequence). V gave up 7 bases and J gave up 5 bases; unmatched junction bases: 8. CDR3 protein: CASNEGALHNSPLHF. The CDR3, as DNA: TGTGCCAGTAATGAGGGGGCCTTGCATAATTCACCCCTCCACTTT.

J is TRBJ2-5 and V is TRBV5-1, with no clear D. The germline gives CDR1 SGHRS, CDR2 YFSETQ. The CDR3 sequence is 15 residues long. Trimming shortened V by 3 bases and J by 5 bases, and 17 bases separated the two germline ends. This CDR3 is CASSSREILAETQYF. CDR3 sequence (DNA): TGCGCCAGCAGCTCCCGCGAGATTCTCGCCGAGACCCAGTACTTC.

The V gene is TRBV19, the J gene TRBJ1-4; D may be TRBD1 (6 bases). Trimming pared 5 bases from V and 0 bases from J, leaving 10 bases between. The CDR3 sequence is 15 residues long. Germline V lookup: CDR1 LNHDA, CDR2 SQIVND (reference sequence). The CDR3 spells CASSDSGATNEKLFF. In DNA, the CDR3 is TGTGCCAGTAGTGACTCAGGGGCAACTAATGAAAAACTGTTTTTT.

This chain joins TRBV21-1 and TRBJ1-2; the listed D gene, TRBD1, was not tested against the DNA. TRBV21-1 is termed a pseudogene. The CDR3 spans 17 residues. The CDR3 protein is CASSKAGQGRGVYGYTF. CDR3 coding DNA: TGTGCCAGCAGCAAGGCGGGACAGGGGAGAGGGGTTTATGGCTACACCTTC.